The 29 T cell receptor beta chains below all came from one sample that was sequenced in a study of cytomegalovirus exposure and HLA in healthy donors. The primer mix had 60 Vbeta and 13 Jbeta primers. TCRdb keeps only in-frame clones here, not all; method: immunoSEQ multiplex PCR. The data hold roughly 160,000 clones, with approximately 83% observed a single time. The sequenced sample consisted of PBMCs. All receptors come from a man aged 18 to 30 in good health and CMV-seropositive.

Concerning this clone: The sample holds other DNA sequences that translate to the same CDR3. This chain joins TRBV7-9 and TRBJ1-6, with D maybe TRBD1 (5 bases). V was trimmed by 4 bases and J by 7 bases, leaving 17 bases between them. Germline CDR1 and CDR2: SEHNR and FQNEAQ (reference sequence). The CDR3 runs 16 residues. The CDR3 here is CASSSFTTSGNSPLHF. The CDR3 DNA follows: TGTGCCAGCAGCTCTTTCACGACCTCAGGGAATTCACCCCTCCACTTT.

The chain has TRBV30 and TRBJ2-7, with D maybe TRBD1 (5 bases). Deletions cut 7 bases from V and 4 bases from J, with 20 bases between. CDR1 is GTSNPN, CDR2 SVGIG, per germline (reference sequence). This CDR3 is 14 amino acids long. Here the CDR3 DNA reads TGTGCCTACCCGACAGCGCGGCAGCTATACGAGCAGTACTTC. Translated, it gives CAYPTARQLYEQYF.

The chain uses TRBV6-1 and TRBJ2-3, with TRBD2 as a possible D gene (6 bases). With 1 base removed from V and 8 bases from J, the gap between germline ends came to 10 bases. Germline values: CDR1 MNHNS, CDR2 SASEGT. This CDR3 spans 13 amino acids. The CDR3 sequence is CASSEGYGGTQYF. Written as DNA, the CDR3 is TGTGCCAGCAGTGAAGGGTACGGGGGTACGCAGTATTTT.

V gene TRBV10-3 combines with J gene TRBJ2-1; no reliable D call. This CDR3 is 13 amino acids long. Germline loops: CDR1 ENHRY, CDR2 SYGVKD. Trimming removed 0 bases from V and 12 bases from J, with 12 bases in between. This chain's CDR3 is CAISESEAPGQFF. The CDR3, as DNA: TGTGCCATCAGTGAGTCAGAGGCTCCGGGGCAGTTCTTC.

This clone was seen a few times. The chain employs TRBV27 and TRBJ1-2; 7 bases are shared with TRBD1. The J segment lost 4 bases and the V segment lost 8 bases, leaving 10 bases of the junction unmatched. Germline lookup yields CDR1 MNHEY and CDR2 SMNVEV (reference sequence). CDR3 length: 14 residues. CDR3 in DNA: TGTGCCAGCGGCCCGTCCACAGGGGTCTATGGCTACACCTTC. It translates to CASGPSTGVYGYTF.

This clone was seen a few times. The chain links TRBV7-3 to TRBJ1-1, with a weak D call TRBD1 (6 bases). V lost 2 bases, J lost 5 bases, and 12 bases lay in between. The germline V gene has CDR1 SGHTA and CDR2 FQGTGA. This CDR3 region has 14 residues. The DNA for the CDR3 is TGTGCCAGCAGCTTACATGGGGGCAGGACTGAAGCTTTCTTT. Protein sequence: CASSLHGGRTEAFF.

The rearrangement links TRBV6-7 to TRBJ2-1; 10 bases agree with TRBD2. TRBV6-7 is an open reading frame whose function is uncertain. J was trimmed by 7 bases and V by 6 bases; bases with no gene match: 9. CDR3 length equals 15 residues. The CDR3 bases are TGTGCCAGCAGCCCCACAGCGGGGGGGCGTAATGAGCAGTTCTTC. Protein sequence: CASSPTAGGRNEQFF.

As for this clone: The sample has other DNA sequences that encode this CDR3 too. The chain uses TRBV9 and TRBJ2-5; D is perhaps TRBD1 (6 bases). Germline CDR1 reads SGDLS; CDR2 reads YYNGEE. Deletions cut 3 bases from V and 2 bases from J, with 8 bases between. The CDR3 consists of 13 residues. In DNA, the CDR3 is TGTGCCAGCAGCGAAGGACAGCAAGAGACCCAGTACTTC. Its protein product is CASSEGQQETQYF.

This chain connects TRBV2 to TRBJ2-2; D might be TRBD2 (6 bases). CDR3 length: 15 amino acids. The germline V gene encodes CDR1 SNHLY and CDR2 FYNNEI. V was pared by 3 bases and J by 4 bases, with 12 bases between. The DNA for the CDR3 is TGTGCCAGCAGTGAGGTGGGGACTGTCACCGGGGAGCTGTTTTTT. It specifies CASSEVGTVTGELFF.

The CDR3 loop reads CASNRWTEAFF. DNA of the CDR3: TGTGCCAGTAACCGGTGGACTGAAGCTTTCTTT. The chain has TRBV19 and TRBJ1-1; D is uncertain. Trimming removed 7 bases at V and 5 bases at J, with 8 bases between. The length of the CDR3 is 11 residues. Germline V lookup: CDR1 LNHDA, CDR2 SQIVND (reference sequence).

This clone showed up just once. The chain recombines TRBV2 with TRBJ2-7; unclear D gene. The CDR3 runs to 13 residues. The germline V and J ends were trimmed by 1 base and 0 bases, with 4 bases remaining between them. CDR1 is SNHLY and CDR2 is FYNNEI in the germline V gene. DNA for the CDR3: TGTGCCAGCAGTGAAGGACTCTCCTACGAGCAGTACTTC. Translating it yields CASSEGLSYEQYF.

V gene TRBV6-1 combines with J gene TRBJ2-7, with TRBD1 as a possible D gene (6 bases). CDR1 and CDR2 from the germline V gene are MNHNS and SASEGT. With 1 base removed from V and 0 bases from J, the gap between germline ends came to 22 bases. This CDR3 region has 19 residues. In DNA form, the CDR3 reads TGTGCCAGCAGTGAAGGAGGGGGTCTTTGGGTAAGGAGCTCCTACGAGCAGTACTTC. Translation gives CASSEGGGLWVRSSYEQYF.

The genes are TRBV7-7 and TRBJ2-1; D call uncertain. The CDR3 loop spans 16 amino acids. Trimming took off 1 base at V and 4 bases at J, with 14 bases between the two ends. The germline V gene has CDR1 SSHAT and CDR2 FNYEAQ (reference sequence). The CDR3 bases are TGTGCCAGCAGCTTAGTTGTTGAGTCGGTTTACAATGAGCAGTTCTTC. It is translated as CASSLVVESVYNEQFF.

The gene calls are TRBV11-2 and TRBJ2-2; D might be TRBD1 (6 bases). The CDR3 spans 15 residues. Trimming pared 2 bases from V and 3 bases from J, leaving 10 bases between. CDR1 and CDR2 (germline): SGHAT, FQNNGV. In DNA form, the CDR3 reads TGTGCCAGCAGCTTACAGGGGCTTCACACCGGGGAGCTGTTTTTT. Residues: CASSLQGLHTGELFF.

Comments on this clone: Distinct nucleotide sequences in the sample also encode this CDR3. This chain connects TRBV18 to TRBJ2-7; D ambiguous. Deletions cut 3 bases from V and 0 bases from J, with 6 bases between. This CDR3 is 13 amino acids long. The V gene's germline CDR1 is KGHSH and CDR2 LQKENI. The CDR3 reads CASSPPSSYEQYF. Written as DNA, the CDR3 is TGTGCCAGCTCACCCCCGAGCTCCTACGAGCAGTACTTC.

The chain links TRBV15 to TRBJ2-5, with a possible D match to TRBD1 (7 bases). TRBJ2-7 explains the end of the DNA better; the J call may be wrong. The V gene's germline CDR1 is LNHNV and CDR2 YYDKDF (reference sequence). This CDR3 has 14 residues. The CDR3 DNA is TGTGCCACCAGTCTGACAGGGAGGTCCTACGAGCAGTACTTC. It codes for CATSLTGRSYEQYF.

This chain uses TRBV4-1 with TRBJ1-6; perhaps TRBD1 as D (5 bases). This CDR3 has 14 amino acids. Germline CDR1 MGHRA, CDR2 YSYEKL. Trimming left V 2 bases short and J 9 bases short, with 11 bases between. CDR3 bases: TGCGCCAGCAGCCAAAAAGGCACAGGTTCACCCCTCCACTTT. Its protein is CASSQKGTGSPLHF.

The V gene is TRBV7-2, the J gene TRBJ2-7; D is uncertain. The V gene's germline CDR1 is SGHTA and CDR2 FQGNSA. This CDR3 contains 17 residues. Trimming shortened V by 1 base and J by 2 bases, and 18 bases separated the two germline ends. The CDR3 coding sequence is TGTGCCAGCAGCTTAGAATGGGCCCTCGGCCCTACCTACGAGCAGTACTTC. Residues: CASSLEWALGPTYEQYF.

This rearrangement joins TRBV7-8 to TRBJ1-1, with 8 bases aligning to TRBD1. V dropped 7 bases and J dropped 2; count of bases not matched to a gene: 6. CDR1 and CDR2 from the germline V gene are SGHVS and FQNEAQ. The CDR3 loop spans 14 amino acids. The CDR3 loop reads CASKRQGPNTEAFF. CDR3 in DNA: TGTGCCAGCAAGAGACAGGGGCCTAACACTGAAGCTTTCTTT.

The CDR3 bases are TGCGCCAGCAGCAACCTACAGGGCTTTGGGGGCTATGGCTACACCTTC. Amino acid sequence: CASSNLQGFGGYGYTF. The gene calls are TRBV5-1 and TRBJ1-2, with D perhaps TRBD1 (6 bases). This CDR3 is 16 amino acids long. Deletions cut 4 bases from V and 4 bases from J, with 20 bases between. Germline values: CDR1 SGHRS, CDR2 YFSETQ. Full variable domain (rest looked up from reference TRBV5-1 and TRBJ1-2): KAGVTQTPRYLIKTRGQQVTLSCSPISGHRSVSWYQQTPGQGLQFLFEYFSETQRNKGNFPGRFSGRQFSNSRSEMNVSTLELGDSALYLCASSNLQGFGGYGYTFGSGTRLTVV.

This chain connects TRBV5-4 to TRBJ2-7; tentative D call: TRBD2 (5 bases). There are 14 residues in the CDR3. From germline, CDR1 is SGHNT and CDR2 YYREEE (reference sequence). Trimming removed 4 bases from V and 3 bases from J, with 14 bases in between. In DNA, the CDR3 is TGTGCCAGCAGCGCCCAGGTTGGAGGCTACGAGCAGTACTTC. This encodes CASSAQVGGYEQYF.

The chain is built from TRBV27 and TRBJ1-5; no reliable D call. Between the trimmed V and J ends, which lost 6 bases and 7 bases, there was a span of 16 bases. The CDR3 runs to 14 residues. Germline assignment: CDR1 MNHEY and CDR2 SMNVEV (reference sequence). CDR3 in amino acids: CASSRYRGNQPQHF. DNA of the CDR3: TGTGCCAGCAGCCGTTATCGAGGAAACCAGCCCCAGCATTTT.

The chain links TRBV7-2 to TRBJ2-7; perhaps TRBD1 as D (6 bases). There are 14 residues in the CDR3. Germline V lookup: CDR1 SGHTA, CDR2 FQGNSA. V lost 3 bases and J 2 bases, leaving 11 bases between the germline ends. The CDR3 DNA sequence: TGTGCCAGCAGCTTGAAGGGGGTCGCCTACGAGCAGTACTTC. It codes for CASSLKGVAYEQYF.

This clone has more than one count but fewer than ten. The V call is TRBV5-1, the J call TRBJ1-4, with D possibly being TRBD1 (6 bases). The ends were cut back, 0 bases at V and 0 bases at J, with 6 bases in the middle. Germline V gives CDR1 SGHRS, CDR2 YFSETQ. The CDR3 has 15 residues. The CDR3 spells CASSLGTATNEKLFF. The CDR3 coding sequence is TGCGCCAGCAGCTTGGGGACAGCAACTAATGAAAAACTGTTTTTT.

The chain links TRBV7-9 to TRBJ2-7; a weak D match, TRBD1 (5 bases). V lost 0 bases, J lost 5 bases, and 11 bases lay in between. In germline, CDR1 is SEHNR, CDR2 FQNEAQ (reference sequence). This CDR3 is built from 14 residues. DNA of the CDR3: TGTGCCAGCAGCTTAGCGGCAGGGATCCACGAGCAGTACTTC. Translated: CASSLAAGIHEQYF. Variable domain in full (rest from reference TRBV7-9 and TRBJ2-7): DTGVSQNPRHKITKRGQNVTFRCDPISEHNRLYWYRQTLGQGPEFLTYFQNEAQLEKSRLLSDRFSAERPKGSFSTLEIQRTEQGDSAMYLCASSLAAGIHEQYFGPGTRLTVT.

The rearrangement links TRBV30 to TRBJ1-2, with D perhaps matching TRBD1 (6 bases). Germline CDR1 reads GTSNPN; CDR2 reads SVGIG (reference sequence). Between the trimmed V and J ends, which lost 2 bases and 4 bases, there was a span of 14 bases. This CDR3 is 14 amino acids long. This chain's CDR3 is CAWSQRGHGYGYTF. The CDR3 region has the DNA TGTGCCTGGAGTCAACGGGGACACGGCTATGGCTACACCTTC.

The chain joins TRBV7-9 to TRBJ2-2; 8 positions match TRBD1. The CDR3 spans 17 residues. Trimming at V came to 5 bases and at J to 3 bases, leaving 11 bases not matched to a gene. From germline, CDR1 is SEHNR and CDR2 FQNEAQ (reference sequence). CDR3 sequence reads: CASSPVTGVIYTGELFF. The CDR3 DNA follows: TGTGCCAGCAGCCCCGTGACAGGGGTGATTTACACCGGGGAGCTGTTTTTT.

The chain links TRBV7-9 to TRBJ2-7, with 8 nucleotides matching TRBD1. CDR1 and CDR2 (germline): SEHNR, FQNEAQ (reference sequence). The junction had 4 bases not matched to a gene; V was cut back by 1 base and J by 5 bases. The CDR3 has 14 residues. The CDR3 DNA is TGTGCCAGCAGCTTAGGGCAGGGGGCCCACGAGCAGTACTTC. It translates to CASSLGQGAHEQYF.

This clone occurred once. This chain connects TRBV2 to TRBJ2-7; 9 bases are a match to TRBD2. The CDR3 length is 14 residues. Germline V lookup: CDR1 SNHLY, CDR2 FYNNEI. The ends lost 5 bases at V and 0 bases at J; junction bases unmatched: 2. CDR3 bases: TGTGCCAGCAGTCAGCGGGGGGCCTCCTACGAGCAGTACTTC. Protein sequence: CASSQRGASYEQYF.